What follows describes a single T cell receptor beta chain. The antigen remains undetermined. This sample was included in a study of T cell responses to AZD1222 COVID-19 vaccine. The study's findings and limits: Researchers took repertoire samples only after the peak T cell response had come. Recipients of two AZD1222 doses showed rising Spike-specific TCR breadth and depth.

Assay: immunoSEQ multiplex PCR; the TCRdb copy retains only in-frame clones and omits some. The sample includes more than 85,000 clones, 65% to 90% seen only once; the top ten take about 8%. The CDR3 length is 15 residues. Germline V gives CDR1 SGHNT, CDR2 YYREEE (reference sequence). Trimming shortened V by 3 bases and J by 5 bases, and 17 bases separated the two germline ends. The sequenced sample was peripheral blood, obtained on day 0 of AZD1222 vaccination. The receptor's source is an adult in good health. The chain employs TRBV5-4 and TRBJ1-2; D is unclear. The CDR3 is CASSSQGRSGYGYTF. The CDR3 DNA reads TGTGCCAGCAGCTCGCAAGGACGGTCGGGATATGGCTACACCTTC.